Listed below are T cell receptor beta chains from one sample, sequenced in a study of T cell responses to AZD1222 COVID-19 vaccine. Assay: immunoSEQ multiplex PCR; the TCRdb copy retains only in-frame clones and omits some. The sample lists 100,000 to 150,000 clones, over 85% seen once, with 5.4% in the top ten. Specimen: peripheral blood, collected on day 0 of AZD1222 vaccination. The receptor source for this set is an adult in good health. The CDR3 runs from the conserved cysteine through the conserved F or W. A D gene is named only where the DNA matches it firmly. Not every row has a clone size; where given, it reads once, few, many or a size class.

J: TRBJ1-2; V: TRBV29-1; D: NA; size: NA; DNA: TGCAGCGTTGAGGGCGTTTTAGGGCCTGGTAGGTCTAACTATGGCTACACCTTC; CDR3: CSVEGVLGPGRSNYGYTF
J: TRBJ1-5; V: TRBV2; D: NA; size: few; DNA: TGTGCCAGCAGTGAAATGTGGGTGGGCTCGTCCCAGCATTTT; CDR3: CASSEMWVGSSQHF
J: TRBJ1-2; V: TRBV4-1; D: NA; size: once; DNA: TGCGCCAGCAGCCAAGCCTGGGGTGGTGGCTACACCTTC; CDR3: CASSQAWGGGYTF
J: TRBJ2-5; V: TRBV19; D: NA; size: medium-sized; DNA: TGTGCCAGTAGGGGGGACGAAGAGACCCAGTACTTC; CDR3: CASRGDEETQYF
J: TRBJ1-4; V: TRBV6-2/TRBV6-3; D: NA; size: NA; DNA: TGTGCCAGCAGTTACTCGATCGGACCTCCCGGTGAGCAACTGTTTTTT; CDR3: CASSYSIGPPGEQLFF
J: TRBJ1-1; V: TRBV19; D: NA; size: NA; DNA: TGTGCCAGTATTAGTAGGGGGAGGGGAATGAACACTGAAGCTTTCTTT; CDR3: CASISRGRGMNTEAFF
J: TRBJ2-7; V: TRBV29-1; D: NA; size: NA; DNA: TGCAGCGTTGAAAATCAGGGCCCCTACGAGCAGTACTTC; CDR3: CSVENQGPYEQYF
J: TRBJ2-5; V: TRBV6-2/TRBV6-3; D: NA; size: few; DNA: TGTGCCAGCAGTGATCAGCCAACCCAGTACTTC; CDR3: CASSDQPTQYF
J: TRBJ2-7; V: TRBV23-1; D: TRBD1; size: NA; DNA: TGCGCCAGCAGTCAATCAAGACAGGGGGCGGCTAAGTGGTGGTTCTACGAGCAGTACTTC; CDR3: CASSQSRQGAAKWWFYEQYF
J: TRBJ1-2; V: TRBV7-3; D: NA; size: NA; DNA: TGTGCCAGCAGCTTATCGCCGGACACCAACTTCCCTAACTATGGCTACACCTTC; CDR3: CASSLSPDTNFPNYGYTF